What follows is one T cell receptor beta chain and its context. These data belong to a study of radiation and T cells in renal cell carcinoma. Treatment specified: treatment-naive control, cytoreductive nephrectomy. This CDR3 region has 13 residues. V shed 7 bases and J 7 bases; nucleotides not matched to a gene: 5. Germline loops: CDR1 SGHDT, CDR2 YYEEEE. The table came from immunoSEQ multiplex PCR; TCRdb's copy has only in-frame clones and leaves some out. In the table there are 8,000 to 8,500 clones, around 61% of which are singletons. The starting material was tumor tissue, obtained from a patient whose treatment was nephrectomy without radiotherapy. The genes are TRBV5-6 and TRBJ1-3; 10 bases are a match to TRBD1. The clonotype originates from a man aged 55 to 70 with renal cell carcinoma. In DNA form, the CDR3 reads TGTGCCAGCGGTCCGGGACAGGGGAACACCATATATTTT. Translation gives CASGPGQGNTIYF.